This TCR beta chain is from a study of CD8+ T cells in alopecia areata. Looked up from germline, CDR1 is MNHNY and CDR2 is SVGAGI (reference sequence). V was pared by 2 bases and J by 1 base, with 8 bases between. The CDR3 covers 14 residues. Reverse transcribed after extraction, RNA yielded cDNA as the sequencing template. The assay was immunoSEQ multiplex PCR, and TCRdb's table has in-frame clones only and misses some. This table has roughly 150,000 clones, 55% appearing once. This clone was counted between two and nine times. The clonotype comes from a human donor in good health. Sequencing was performed on CD4+ T cells sorted from blood. V is TRBV6-6 and J is TRBJ1-1; D possibly corresponds to TRBD1 (5 bases). The DNA of the CDR3 is TGTGCCAGCAGTTACCAGCAGGGGAACACTGAAGCTTTCTTT. Residues: CASSYQQGNTEAFF.